The sample holds many counts of the clone carrying this T cell receptor (beta chain). The data originate from a study of T cell repertoires in cytomegalovirus infection. On the study more broadly: A matching HLA type, together with CMV infection, was signaled by public TCR beta signatures.

TCRdb independently ran MiXCR on the reads; one entry per CDR3 protein. This sample has a few hundred thousand distinct CDR3 sequences, with about 20% found just once. Sequences were obtained from CD8+ T cells from PBMCs. The TCR was taken from a human donor in good health (CMV status not recorded). Some clones in this sample may be carry-over from other donors' samples.

CDR3 amino acids: CASSWTRSGTDTQYF. The CDR3 DNA reads as TGTGCCAGCAGCTGGACTCGGAGTGGAACAGATACGCAGTATTTT. V and J are TRBV7-6 and TRBJ2-3; a possible D gene is TRBD2 (5 bases). Trimming pared 4 bases from V and 3 bases from J, leaving 14 bases between. The CDR3 sequence is 15 residues long. CDR1 and CDR2 from the germline V gene are SGHVS and FNYEAQ.